These 15 T cell receptor beta chains were sequenced from one sample in a study of persistence of HIV-infected CD4 T cells. These receptors have no known antigen. The libraries were made with immunoSEQ version 4 in survey mode. The protocol was immunoSEQ multiplex PCR, while the TCRdb copy is restricted to in-frame clones and leaves out a portion. Of 30,000 to 45,000 clones listed, about 91% were seen once; the top ten hold approximately 1.2%. Cells were stimulated nonspecifically with anti-CD3/anti-CD28 magnetic beads. Sorting of responding CD4+ T cells relied on upregulated CD40 ligand together with CD69. The sequences come from CD4+ T cells sorted from PBMCs after approximately 19-hour stimulation, collected from a patient who received antiretroviral therapy. The origin of the receptors is an adult man with HIV who was CMV-seropositive.

The rearrangement joins TRBV9 to TRBJ2-5; TRBD1 might be the D (6 bases). Trimming took 3 bases from V and 4 from J, leaving 10 bases between them. Germline V gives CDR1 SGDLS, CDR2 YYNGEE. The CDR3 sequence is 13 residues long. The CDR3 bases are TGTGCCAGCAGCGCGGCCAGGGGAGAGACCCAGTACTTC. It specifies CASSAARGETQYF.

The chain joins TRBV30 to TRBJ1-1, with D perhaps TRBD1 (5 bases). The CDR3 consists of 16 residues. V lost 3 bases and J lost 1, with 18 bases in between. The germline V gene encodes CDR1 GTSNPN and CDR2 SVGIG (reference sequence). In DNA form, the CDR3 reads TGTGCCTGGAGCGCCGACACCGCCGGGGGGAACACTGAAGCTTTCTTT. Its protein is CAWSADTAGGNTEAFF.

This chain links TRBV6-6 with TRBJ1-2; 9 nucleotides align to TRBD1. V shed 2 bases and J 8 bases; nucleotides not matched to a gene: 12. Germline assignment: CDR1 MNHNY and CDR2 SVGAGI (reference sequence). There are 16 residues in the CDR3. This CDR3 is CASSYRQKLQGAGYTF. The CDR3 DNA reads as TGTGCCAGCAGTTACCGCCAGAAGCTACAGGGGGCCGGCTACACCTTC.

V is TRBV19 and J is TRBJ2-1; a possible D gene is TRBD2 (5 bases). Per the germline V gene, CDR1 is LNHDA and CDR2 is SQIVND (reference sequence). Trimming stripped 3 bases from V and 7 bases from J, with 19 bases between. The CDR3 sequence is 16 residues long. The CDR3 coding sequence is TGTGCCAGTAGTATCGGGATCGGGGATCGGTTGAATGAGCAGTTCTTC. Translated: CASSIGIGDRLNEQFF. The full variable domain, its missing parts supplied by reference TRBV19 and TRBJ2-1, is DGGITQSPKYLFRKEGQNVTLSCEQNLNHDAMYWYRQDPGQGLRLIYYSQIVNDFQKGDIAEGYSVSREKKESFPLTVTSAQKNPTAFYLCASSIGIGDRLNEQFFGPGTRLTVL.

The chain has TRBV30 and TRBJ2-1; 12 bases align to TRBD2. The CDR3 totals 18 residues. V was pared by 2 bases and J by 7 bases, with 15 bases of the junction left unmatched. In germline, CDR1 is GTSNPN, CDR2 SVGIG (reference sequence). The CDR3 loop is CAWSSLGDTSGGMNEQFF. DNA of the CDR3: TGTGCCTGGAGTTCCTTAGGGGATACTAGCGGGGGGATGAATGAGCAGTTCTTC.

V is TRBV20-1 and J is TRBJ1-1; D uncertain. The V end lost 2 bases, the J end lost 4 bases, and 5 bases lay between the germline ends. This CDR3 is 11 amino acids long. Germline assignment: CDR1 DFQATT and CDR2 SNEGSKA (reference sequence). CDR3 sequence: CSARLVTEAFF. The CDR3 DNA is TGCAGTGCTAGACTGGTCACTGAAGCTTTCTTT.

The gene calls are TRBV19 and TRBJ1-5; maybe TRBD1 (5 bases). The CDR3 has 14 amino acids. Germline assignment: CDR1 LNHDA and CDR2 SQIVND (reference sequence). Trimming left V 4 bases short and J 5 bases short, with 12 bases between. The chain's CDR3 is CASSTRGGDQPQHF. The CDR3 nucleotides are TGTGCCAGTAGTACCCGGGGGGGTGATCAGCCCCAGCATTTT.

This clone was observed a handful of times. This chain links TRBV30 with TRBJ1-2; no clear D gene. The V gene lost 1 base and the J gene lost 0 bases, with 6 bases spanning the gap. The CDR3 contains 13 residues. CDR1 and CDR2 from the germline V gene are GTSNPN and SVGIG (reference sequence). The CDR3 here is CAWSDLANYGYTF. The CDR3 DNA follows: TGTGCCTGGAGTGATCTAGCTAACTATGGCTACACCTTC. Using reference TRBV30 and TRBJ1-2 for the parts outside the CDR3, the full variable domain is SQTIHQWPATLVQPVGSPLSLECTVEGTSNPNLYWYRQAAGRGLQLLFYSVGIGQISSEVPQNLSASRPQDRQFILSSKKLLLSDSGFYLCAWSDLANYGYTFGSGTRLTVV.

This chain joins TRBV6-5 and TRBJ1-3, with D possibly being TRBD1 (5 bases). Germline CDR1 reads MNHEY; CDR2 reads SVGAGI. The CDR3 is 15 residues long. V gave up 6 bases and J gave up 3 bases, with 15 bases separating them. CDR3 in amino acids: CASSLDYRGGNTIYF. DNA for the CDR3: TGTGCCAGCAGCCTGGACTATAGGGGTGGAAACACCATATATTTT.

The chain couples TRBV18 to TRBJ1-1; D may be TRBD1 (6 bases). CDR1 is KGHSH and CDR2 is LQKENI in the germline V gene. V shed 4 bases and J shed 1 base, with 13 bases lying between them. This CDR3 has 15 amino acids. In nucleotides, the CDR3 is TGTGCCAGCTCACTGACTGGACAGCCGAACACTGAAGCTTTCTTT. Translating gives CASSLTGQPNTEAFF.

This rearrangement joins TRBV3-1 (or the pseudogene TRBV3-2) to TRBJ2-1; D is perhaps TRBD1 (8 bases). Germline V gene sequence: CDR1 LGHDT, CDR2 YNNKEL (reference sequence). This CDR3 has 15 amino acids. Trimming cost V 0 bases and J 12 bases, with 18 bases left between them. The CDR3 is CASSQDAGDRGRQFF. Written as DNA, the CDR3 is TGTGCCAGCAGCCAAGACGCGGGAGACAGGGGAAGGCAGTTCTTC.

The chain has TRBV5-4 and TRBJ1-1; TRBD1 aligns across 9 bases. The germline gives CDR1 SGHNT, CDR2 YYREEE (reference sequence). This CDR3 spans 15 amino acids. The trim removed 4 bases at V and 1 base at J, leaving 5 bases unmatched. The CDR3 DNA reads TGTGCCAGCAGCGGAAACAGGGGGCGGAACACTGAAGCTTTCTTT. This translates into CASSGNRGRNTEAFF.

The rearrangement joins TRBV2 to TRBJ1-5; no reliable D call. Per germline, CDR1 SNHLY and CDR2 FYNNEI. Between the trimmed V and J ends, which lost 2 bases and 6 bases, there was a span of 5 bases. The CDR3 extends over 12 amino acids. The CDR3 sequence is CASSEITQPQHF. In nucleotides, the CDR3 is TGTGCCAGCAGTGAAATTACTCAGCCCCAGCATTTT.

This clone was found once. This rearrangement joins TRBV7-2 to TRBJ2-7; maybe TRBD2 (5 bases). The CDR3 runs 14 residues. Germline V gene data show CDR1 as SGHTA and CDR2 as FQGNSA. V lost 5 bases, J lost 2 bases, and 13 bases lay in between. CDR3 amino acids: CASSPRTLTYEQYF. The DNA of the CDR3 is TGTGCCAGCAGCCCGAGGACTTTAACCTACGAGCAGTACTTC.

The chain carries TRBV2 and TRBJ2-2, with TRBD1 matching 8 bases. The V segment lost 4 bases and the J segment 4 bases; nucleotides outside the gene matches: 8. Germline CDR1 SNHLY, CDR2 FYNNEI. The CDR3 loop spans 16 amino acids. The CDR3 nucleotides read TGTGCCAGCAGTGCAGACAGGGGACGGGGCACCGGGGAGCTGTTTTTT. Translated: CASSADRGRGTGELFF.